These T cell receptor beta chains were read from a single sample in a study of T cell repertoires in cytomegalovirus infection. TCRdb fed the reads into MiXCR, producing one record per CDR3 protein. Among some 120,000 distinct CDR3 sequences, 10% were seen once, and the ten largest hold around a third. The antigens for these receptors are not known. The specimen sequenced was PBMCs, sequenced either directly or after in vitro stimulation (not recorded which). The receptors derive from a human donor in good health (CMV status not recorded). Some clones in this sample may be carry-over from other donors' samples. The CDR3 runs from the conserved cysteine through the conserved F or W. D genes are given only for firm matches. Expanded clones are given a class, and other clones once, few, many or no size at all.

TRBJ2-3 | TRBD2 | TRBV6-6 | many | TGTGCCAGCAGACATAGCGGGATAGGGTCAGATACGCAGTATTTT | CASRHSGIGSDTQYF
TRBJ2-7 | TRBD1 | TRBV7-2 | many | TGTGCCAGCAGCTATGGGGGCAGGGGGCTCGAGCAGTACTTC | CASSYGGRGLEQYF
TRBJ1-5 | - | TRBV7-2 | many | TGTGCCAGCAGCTTATCGGTATATCAGCCCCAGCATTTT | CASSLSVYQPQHF
TRBJ2-7 | - | TRBV12-5 | - | TGTGCTAGTGGTTTGAGGGAGCAGTACTTC | CASGLREQYF
TRBJ2-4 | - | TRBV27 | few | TGTGCCAGCAGTTTATCGCCGACAGCCTCTTCCAAAAACATTCAGTACTTC | CASSLSPTASSKNIQYF
TRBJ2-5 | TRBD2 | TRBV5-4 | many | TGTGCCAGCAGCTTAACTAGCGGGAGGATTGATCAGTACTTC | CASSLTSGRIDQYF
TRBJ2-7 | TRBD1 | TRBV28 | many | TGTGCCAGCAGTTCCGGGACAGCGACCTACGAGCAGTACTTC | CASSSGTATYEQYF
TRBJ2-7 | - | TRBV6-2/TRBV6-3 | few | TGTGCCAGCAGTACTCCAGCTAGTGCGTACGAGCAGTACTTC | CASSTPASAYEQYF
TRBJ2-5 | - | TRBV5-4 | - | TGTGCCAGCAGCACCGACTGGCTCCAAGAGACCCAGTACTTC | CASSTDWLQETQYF
TRBJ2-1 | TRBD2 | TRBV2 | few | TGTGCCAGCAGCCCTAGGGCTAGCGGGAGTCTCGCCTACAATGAGCAGTTCTTC | CASSPRASGSLAYNEQFF
TRBJ2-2 | - | TRBV20-1 | many | TGCAGTGCGCCAAAACTGAGGGGGGAGCCCGGGGAGCTGTTTTTT | CSAPKLRGEPGELFF
TRBJ2-4 | - | TRBV27 | many | TGTGCCAGCAGTTTAGACAGAAAAAACATTCAGTACTTC | CASSLDRKNIQYF
TRBJ2-1 | - | TRBV6-5 | many | TGTGCCAGCAGTTATTTCAAGACGACTGAGCAGTTCTTC | CASSYFKTTEQFF
TRBJ2-1 | TRBD2 | TRBV3-1 | many | TGTGCCACCGGGACTAGCGGTTTAAATGAGCAGTTCTTC | CATGTSGLNEQFF
TRBJ2-1 | - | TRBV12-3/TRBV12-4 | many | TGTGCCAGCAGTCCACTCGGCCGGACTAACTACAATGAGCAGTTCTTC | CASSPLGRTNYNEQFF
TRBJ2-3 | TRBD2 | TRBV7-9 | many | TGTGCCAGCAGCTCGACTAGCGGCCACACAGATACGCAGTATTTT | CASSSTSGHTDTQYF
TRBJ1-5 | - | TRBV7-2 | - | TGTGCCAGCAGCCTTGTCTCGGGGGGCCAAGGGAATCAGCCCCAGCATTTT | CASSLVSGGQGNQPQHF
TRBJ2-2 | - | TRBV28 | - | TGTGCCAGCAGGTTAGCCAGCGGAGCTAACACCGGGGAGCTGTTTTTT | CASRLASGANTGELFF
TRBJ2-7 | - | TRBV18 | - | TGTGCCAGCTCACCAGACAGGCGCTACGAGCAGTACTTC | CASSPDRRYEQYF
TRBJ1-5 | - | TRBV7-2 | many | TGTGCCAGCAGGCTTACTGGTCGAAATCAGCCCCAGCATTTT | CASRLTGRNQPQHF
TRBJ2-2 | - | TRBV12-3/TRBV12-4 | few | TGTGCCACCGGGGTGGCAGGGAGGAGACCCGGGGAGCTGTTTTTT | CATGVAGRRPGELFF
TRBJ2-5 | TRBD2 | TRBV5-4 | few | TGTGCCAGCAGCCCAGGACTAGCGGGGGGACAAGAGACCCAGTACTTC | CASSPGLAGGQETQYF
TRBJ2-2 | - | TRBV7-2 | many | TGTGCCAGCAGCTCCCTGGCGGGGGAGCTGTTTTTT | CASSSLAGELFF
TRBJ2-1 | TRBD2 | TRBV11-1 | - | TGTGCCAGCAGCTACTCCGGGACTAGCGGGAGGGACTACAATGAGCAGTTCTTC | CASSYSGTSGRDYNEQFF
TRBJ2-3 | - | TRBV7-6 | many | TGTGCCAGCAGCTCCAGAGGCGGTGGCAGGGCCGTAGATACGCAGTATTTT | CASSSRGGGRAVDTQYF
TRBJ1-5 | - | TRBV9 | once | TGTGCCAGCAGCGGGGGGACATCGGATCAGCCCCAGCATTTT | CASSGGTSDQPQHF
TRBJ2-5 | - | TRBV7-9 | - | TGTGCCAGCAGCTTAGGAGCTAGCTTGGAGACCCAGTACTTC | CASSLGASLETQYF
TRBJ2-1 | TRBD2 | TRBV12-3/TRBV12-4 | - | TGTGCCAGCAGTTTAGCAGCGGGAGGGCCGATGTTCTTC | CASSLAAGGPMFF
TRBJ2-3 | TRBD2 | TRBV29-1 | few | TGCAGCGTTGATGGGACTAGCGGGAGTCATGCAGATACGCAGTATTTT | CSVDGTSGSHADTQYF
TRBJ1-6 | TRBD1 | TRBV7-8 | many | TGTGCCAGCAGCCCCGACAGGGTCGGTCCCAATTCACCCCTCCACTTT | CASSPDRVGPNSPLHF
TRBJ2-5 | - | TRBV20-1 | - | TGCAGTGCTAGGGCTAAAGAGACCCAGTACTTC | CSARAKETQYF
TRBJ2-3 | TRBD2 | TRBV7-2 | many | TGTGCCAGCAACTCGGGACTAGAGGATACGCAGTATTTT | CASNSGLEDTQYF
TRBJ2-7 | - | TRBV28 | - | TGTGCCAGCAGTACGCGGGACAGCTCCTCCTACGAGCAGTACTTC | CASSTRDSSSYEQYF
TRBJ2-7 | - | TRBV4-3 | many | TGCGCCAGCAGCCCACAGCAGGGAGCCTACGAGCAGTACTTC | CASSPQQGAYEQYF
TRBJ2-3 | - | TRBV25-1 | many | TGTGCCAGCACCAACGGAGATACGCAGTATTTT | CASTNGDTQYF
TRBJ2-2 | - | TRBV6-5 | - | TGTGCCAGCAAACCCCGAGGTGGGGCTTCGGCCGGGAAGCTGTTTTTT | CASKPRGGASAGKLFF
TRBJ2-6 | - | TRBV2 | few | TGTGCCAGCAGTGAATATAGCCAGGGGAGCTCTGGGGCCAACGTCCTGACTTTC | CASSEYSQGSSGANVLTF
TRBJ2-2 | TRBD1 | TRBV5-4 | many | TGTGCCAGCAGCTTGGTAAGGACAGGGTTGAACACCGGGGAGCTGTTTTTT | CASSLVRTGLNTGELFF
TRBJ2-1 | - | TRBV24-1 | few | TGTGCCACCAGTCCTTCACCAGGGGTGCAGTTCTTC | CATSPSPGVQFF
TRBJ2-3 | TRBD2 | TRBV12-3/TRBV12-4 | - | TGTGCCAGCAGTAGGGGACTAGCGGGAGGAGATACGCAGTATTTT | CASSRGLAGGDTQYF
TRBJ2-7 | TRBD2 | TRBV2 | many | TGTGCCACCGGACTAGCTGGCTACGAGCAGTACTTC | CATGLAGYEQYF